Following are 26 T cell receptor beta chains from one sample sequenced in a study of blood T cell repertoires in COVID-19. This table comes from immunoSEQ multiplex PCR, and its TCRdb copy is limited to in-frame clones, with some not included. The sample contains under 250,000 clones, about 93% of which appear only once. Sequencing was performed on peripheral blood. Source of these receptors: a man aged 30 to 45 with COVID-19, enrolled during active disease.

The table lists this clone with a count of one. The CDR3 bases are TGTGCCACCTCTGACAGGGGGAATCAGCCCCAGCATTTT. The encoded protein is CATSDRGNQPQHF. The chain carries TRBV24-1 and TRBJ1-5; 9 bases match TRBD1. Germline V gives CDR1 KGHDR, CDR2 SFDVKD. The CDR3 loop spans 13 amino acids. V was pared by 9 bases and J by 4 bases, with 3 bases of the junction left unmatched.

The CDR3 DNA follows: TGTGCCTGGAGTGTTGACAGTCTAAATAATGAAAAACTGTTTTTT. It yields the protein CAWSVDSLNNEKLFF. The chain recombines TRBV30 with TRBJ1-4, with D tentatively TRBD1 (5 bases). Trimming pared 0 bases from V and 4 bases from J, leaving 12 bases between. CDR1 and CDR2 (germline): GTSNPN, SVGIG (reference sequence). This CDR3 is 15 amino acids long.

The chain joins TRBV11-3 to TRBJ1-6, with 8 bases matching TRBD1. The CDR3 is 17 amino acids. V lost 0 bases and J lost 6; bases outside the gene matches: 7. Germline V gene lookup returns CDR1 SGHNT and CDR2 YENEEA. CDR3 DNA sequence: TGTGCCAGCAGCTTAGATAAAGACAGGGGACCTAATTCACCCCTCCACTTT. Residues: CASSLDKDRGPNSPLHF.

This rearrangement joins TRBV1 to TRBJ1-4. TRBV1 is a pseudogene segment. CDR3 length: 15 amino acids. The CDR3 region has the DNA TGCACCAGCAGCCAAGCGTGGAGCTGTAATGAAAAACTGTTTTTT. It encodes CTSSQAWSCNEKLFF.

The chain couples TRBV4-2 to TRBJ2-1, with 10 nucleotides matching TRBD2. CDR1 LGHNA and CDR2 YNFKEQ come from the germline V gene. The ends lost 3 bases at V and 5 bases at J; junction bases unmatched: 4. CDR3 length: 15 residues. CDR3: CASSQRLAGNNEQFF. Written as DNA, the CDR3 is TGTGCCAGCAGCCAGAGACTAGCGGGCAACAATGAGCAGTTCTTC.

The rearrangement links TRBV7-2 to TRBJ1-2, with 8 bases matching TRBD1. The junction had 17 bases not matched to a gene; V was cut back by 7 bases and J by 4 bases. The CDR3 length is 17 residues. Germline assignment: CDR1 SGHTA and CDR2 FQGNSA. CDR3 sequence reads: CASIDLLISGGAYGYTF. The DNA of the CDR3 is TGTGCCAGCATCGACTTGCTTATATCAGGGGGCGCCTATGGCTACACCTTC.

The chain is built from TRBV19 and TRBJ2-7; 7 bases match TRBD1. Germline loops: CDR1 LNHDA, CDR2 SQIVND (reference sequence). This CDR3 has 15 residues. Trimming removed 6 bases from V and 3 bases from J; junction bases left unmatched: 11. CDR3 in DNA: TGTGCCAGTAGCACCAACCGGGACAGCCACTACGAGCAGTACTTC. Translation: CASSTNRDSHYEQYF. Complete variable domain (other parts from reference TRBV19 and TRBJ2-7): DGGITQSPKYLFRKEGQNVTLSCEQNLNHDAMYWYRQDPGQGLRLIYYSQIVNDFQKGDIAEGYSVSREKKESFPLTVTSAQKNPTAFYLCASSTNRDSHYEQYFGPGTRLTVT.

This chain connects TRBV11-1 to TRBJ2-7; 9 nucleotides agree with TRBD1. The ends lost 5 bases at V and 0 bases at J; junction bases unmatched: 8. The CDR3 loop spans 16 amino acids. Germline-derived CDR1 and CDR2 are SGHAT and FQDESV (reference sequence). The chain's CDR3 is CASSAAGTGTSYEQYF. In DNA form, the CDR3 reads TGTGCCAGCAGCGCCGCCGGGACAGGGACCTCCTACGAGCAGTACTTC.

The gene calls are TRBV6-5 and TRBJ1-6; 9 bases agree with TRBD1. CDR1 and CDR2 from the germline V gene are MNHEY and SVGAGI. J lost 7 bases, V lost 9 bases, and 10 bases had no gene match. CDR3 length: 15 residues. The CDR3 DNA follows: TGTGCCAGTGGCTCCGGGACAGGGCGAAATTCACCCCTCCACTTT. Amino acids: CASGSGTGRNSPLHF.

The rearrangement uses TRBV7-9 and TRBJ2-3; possible D gene TRBD2, 5 bases. This CDR3 region has 17 residues. Germline V gene lookup returns CDR1 SEHNR and CDR2 FQNEAQ (reference sequence). Trimming shortened V by 0 bases and J by 0 bases, and 13 bases separated the two germline ends. The CDR3 DNA reads TGTGCCAGCAGCTTAGCGTCGCGTCGGACTAGCACAGATACGCAGTATTTT. Translated, it gives CASSLASRRTSTDTQYF.

The rearrangement uses TRBV5-5 and TRBJ1-4; the D gene is possibly TRBD1 (5 bases). V was pared by 4 bases and J by 4 bases, with 17 bases between. CDR1 SGHKS and CDR2 YYEKEE come from the germline V gene (reference sequence). CDR3 size: 16 residues. This chain's CDR3 is CASSQVGGSGNEKLFF. The CDR3 nucleotides are TGTGCCAGCAGCCAGGTGGGGGGGTCCGGTAATGAAAAACTGTTTTTT.

This clone has just one count. Other DNA sequences of this sample code for an identical CDR3. The chain carries TRBV18 and TRBJ2-2; possibly TRBD1 for D (5 bases). The germline V gene has CDR1 KGHSH and CDR2 LQKENI. V shed 3 bases and J shed 4 bases, with 12 bases lying between them. The CDR3 totals 15 residues. CDR3 in DNA: TGTGCCAGCTCACCGAGGCAGGGTATCACCGGGGAGCTGTTTTTT. It codes for CASSPRQGITGELFF.

The rearrangement joins TRBV19 to TRBJ1-4; TRBD1 matches at 12 bases. The germline gives CDR1 LNHDA, CDR2 SQIVND (reference sequence). This CDR3 is built from 17 residues. The V gene end was trimmed by 3 bases and the J gene end by 3 bases; junction bases not matched to a gene: 5. CDR3 sequence reads: CASSIGTGGLSNEKLFF. The CDR3 DNA follows: TGTGCCAGTAGTATTGGGACAGGGGGCTTGTCTAATGAAAAACTGTTTTTT.

V gene TRBV7-3 combines with J gene TRBJ1-1; perhaps TRBD1 as D (6 bases). V was shortened by 2 bases and J by 3 bases, with 13 bases between the two germline ends. Germline V gene sequence: CDR1 SGHTA, CDR2 FQGTGA. The CDR3 is 15 amino acids. CDR3 in DNA: TGTGCCAGCAGCTTATTGGGGGCAGGGGACACTGAAGCTTTCTTT. Protein sequence: CASSLLGAGDTEAFF.

V and J are TRBV18 and TRBJ1-2; a weak D match, TRBD1 (6 bases). The V end was cut by 0 bases, the J end by 3 bases, with 14 bases between. The CDR3 runs 16 residues. Germline V lookup: CDR1 KGHSH, CDR2 LQKENI. The CDR3 nucleotides are TGTGCCAGCTCACCACCGGGAACGGGGGGCGACTATGGCTACACCTTC. Amino acid sequence: CASSPPGTGGDYGYTF.

This chain links TRBV5-6 with TRBJ2-5; 9 bases match TRBD1. Germline V gene lookup returns CDR1 SGHDT and CDR2 YYEEEE. The CDR3 is 15 amino acids. V gave up 3 bases and J gave up 4 bases; unmatched junction bases: 7. CDR3 sequence (DNA): TGTGCCAGCAGCTCGGGGGACAGGGTATTAGAGACCCAGTACTTC. Translated: CASSSGDRVLETQYF.

V is TRBV7-9 and J is TRBJ1-5, with a possible D match to TRBD1 (6 bases). Trimming took off 4 bases at V and 5 bases at J, with 18 bases between the two ends. Germline CDR1 SEHNR, CDR2 FQNEAQ (reference sequence). The CDR3 consists of 16 residues. The CDR3 DNA sequence: TGTGCCAGCAGCTCAGAGACAGGTCGAGCGGATCAGCCCCAGCATTTT. This gives the protein CASSSETGRADQPQHF.

V gene TRBV11-2 combines with J gene TRBJ1-2; 7 bases are shared with TRBD1. Losses at the gene ends were 5 bases for V and 1 base for J; bases not matched to a gene: 13. The CDR3 runs 17 residues. CDR1 and CDR2 from the germline V gene are SGHAT and FQNNGV. Here the CDR3 reads CASSPRDSDFYNYGYTF. DNA for the CDR3: TGTGCCAGCAGCCCCCGGGACAGCGACTTCTATAACTATGGCTACACCTTC. The entire variable domain, with the rest obtained from reference TRBV11-2 and TRBJ1-2, is as follows: EAGVAQSPRYKIIEKRQSVAFWCNPISGHATLYWYQQILGQGPKLLIQFQNNGVVDDSQLPKDRFSAERLKGVDSTLKIQPAKLEDSAVYLCASSPRDSDFYNYGYTFGSGTRLTVV.

In the case of this clone: Additional DNA sequences in this sample encode the identical CDR3. This chain joins TRBV19 and TRBJ1-1; possibly TRBD1 for D (6 bases). CDR1 and CDR2 (germline): LNHDA, SQIVND (reference sequence). V was cut by 3 bases and J by 4 bases, with 12 bases left in between. This CDR3 is 14 amino acids long. The CDR3 reads CASSIRGGSTEAFF. The CDR3 nucleotides are TGTGCCAGTAGTATCAGGGGCGGAAGCACTGAAGCTTTCTTT.

The chain recombines TRBV9 with TRBJ2-2, with 13 bases that match TRBD2. J was trimmed by 8 bases and V by 4 bases; bases with no gene match: 14. CDR3 length: 18 amino acids. CDR1 and CDR2 (germline): SGDLS, YYNGEE. CDR3: CASSRRGGTSGVTGELFF. DNA of the CDR3: TGTGCCAGCAGCCGAAGAGGTGGGACTAGCGGGGTTACTGGGGAGCTGTTTTTT. Complete variable domain (other parts from reference TRBV9 and TRBJ2-2): DSGVTQTPKHLITATGQRVTLRCSPRSGDLSVYWYQQSLDQGLQFLIQYYNGEERAKGNILERFSAQQFPDLHSELNLSSLELGDSALYFCASSRRGGTSGVTGELFFGEGSRLTVL.

The chain is built from TRBV4-2 and TRBJ1-4, with no clear D. The CDR3 has 15 amino acids. Trimming stripped 0 bases from V and 5 bases from J, with 10 bases between. Germline V CDR1 and CDR2: LGHNA, YNFKEQ. CDR3 protein: CASSQEAQRNEKLFF. As DNA, the CDR3 is TGTGCCAGCAGCCAAGAGGCCCAGAGGAATGAAAAACTGTTTTTT.

This clone is a singleton in its sample. The DNA of the CDR3 is TGTGCCAGCGGACAGGGGCGTCTTCAGCCCCAGCATTTT. This sequence encodes CASGQGRLQPQHF. J is TRBJ1-5 and V is TRBV12-3 or TRBV12-4; 9 bases match TRBD1. V was pared by 8 bases and J by 6 bases, with 5 bases of the junction left unmatched. This CDR3 comprises 13 residues.

The chain has TRBV5-1 and TRBJ1-4; D perhaps matches TRBD1 (6 bases). Looked up from germline, CDR1 is SGHRS and CDR2 is YFSETQ. Trimming left V 5 bases short and J 8 bases short, with 16 bases between. The CDR3 runs to 14 residues. The chain's CDR3 is CASRNLQGGEKLFF. The CDR3 DNA is TGCGCCAGCAGGAATTTACAGGGCGGGGAAAAACTGTTTTTT.

CDR3 nucleotides: TGTGCCACCAGCAGAGTCTCCGGCCCGCGGGCTATCAGATACAATGAGCAGTTCTTC. This codes for CATSRVSGPRAIRYNEQFF. The chain joins TRBV15 to TRBJ2-1, with D possibly matching TRBD2 (5 bases). This CDR3 is built from 19 residues. Trimming stripped 1 base from V and 4 bases from J, with 23 bases between. CDR1 and CDR2 (germline): LNHNV, YYDKDF (reference sequence).

On this clone: This specimen includes other DNA sequences encoding the same CDR3. In nucleotides, the CDR3 is TGTGCCAGCAGCCCACAGAGGGACACTGAAGCTTTCTTT. Translated, it gives CASSPQRDTEAFF. The chain recombines TRBV7-3 with TRBJ1-1, with D uncertain. The CDR3 loop spans 13 amino acids. V lost 5 bases and J lost 3, with 10 bases in between. CDR1 is SGHTA, CDR2 FQGTGA, per germline.

As concerns this clone: In the same sample, other DNA sequences code for this CDR3. The genes are TRBV9 and TRBJ1-1; D gene unclear. The germline gives CDR1 SGDLS, CDR2 YYNGEE. Trimming stripped 2 bases from V and 1 base from J, with 6 bases between. This CDR3 spans 13 amino acids. The CDR3 is CASSVRGNTEAFF. The CDR3 region has the DNA TGTGCCAGCAGCGTTCGAGGGAACACTGAAGCTTTCTTT.